The rows below give T cell receptor beta chains drawn from one sample of a study of T cell responses to AZD1222 COVID-19 vaccine. Generated by immunoSEQ multiplex PCR, the TCRdb table keeps only in-frame clones and is missing some. The top ten clones hold about 0.91% of a sample with approximately 130,000 clones, 93% of them seen once. The specimen comprised peripheral blood, sampled on day 0 of AZD1222 vaccination. These receptors were obtained from an adult in good health. The CDR3 runs from the conserved cysteine through the conserved F or W. A D gene is named only where the DNA matches it firmly.

V: TRBV11-2; D: NA; J: TRBJ2-7; length: 12; CDR3: CASSQQGYEQYF
V: TRBV3-1/TRBV3-2; D: NA; J: TRBJ1-1; length: 18; CDR3: CASSQDRGFGLRNTEAFF
V: TRBV30; D: NA; J: TRBJ2-2; length: 14; CDR3: CAWKVAPNTGELFF
V: TRBV4-2; D: NA; J: TRBJ1-2; length: 17; CDR3: CASSQSSGQATNYGYTF
V: TRBV7-9; D: NA; J: TRBJ2-1; length: 15; CDR3: CASSLGRGVSNEQFF
V: TRBV5-1; D: NA; J: TRBJ2-7; length: 12; CDR3: CASSLGRGPQYF
V: TRBV7-6; D: NA; J: TRBJ1-1; length: 16; CDR3: CASSLSGGRVNTEAFF
V: TRBV5-1; D: NA; J: TRBJ1-3; length: 13; CDR3: CASSLRSDGAIYF
V: TRBV11-2; D: NA; J: TRBJ1-2; length: 15; CDR3: CASSLEGRYSSGYTF
V: TRBV6-5; D: NA; J: TRBJ1-4; length: 14; CDR3: CASSRTRRNEKLFF
V: TRBV2; D: NA; J: TRBJ2-1; length: 12; CDR3: CASRRDGGEQFF
V: TRBV9; D: NA; J: TRBJ1-6; length: 15; CDR3: CASSVGSSYNSPLHF
V: TRBV30; D: NA; J: TRBJ2-7; length: 11; CDR3: CAWGSGQGQYF
V: TRBV4-1; D: NA; J: TRBJ2-7; length: 16; CDR3: CASSQDLVRDTYEQYF
V: TRBV2; D: NA; J: TRBJ2-1; length: 13; CDR3: CASSPSSYNEQFF
V: TRBV7-6; D: TRBD2; J: TRBJ2-7; length: 15; CDR3: CASSLGRGSSYEQYF
V: TRBV3-1/TRBV3-2; D: TRBD1; J: TRBJ2-7; length: 15; CDR3: CASSQGLDRVYEQYF
V: TRBV19; D: TRBD1; J: TRBJ1-2; length: 13; CDR3: CASRDRGSNGYTF
V: TRBV5-4; D: TRBD2; J: TRBJ2-7; length: 16; CDR3: CASSLQGLAGRYEQYF
V: TRBV5-1; D: NA; J: TRBJ1-1; length: 16; CDR3: CASSFGWEGGNTEAFF
V: TRBV7-9; D: NA; J: TRBJ1-1; length: 13; CDR3: CASSKDWNTEAFF
V: TRBV6-5; D: NA; J: TRBJ2-1; length: 14; CDR3: CASSYSGRLEEQFF
V: TRBV12-3/TRBV12-4; D: NA; J: TRBJ1-2; length: 13; CDR3: CASREQGKDGYTF
V: TRBV6-2/TRBV6-3; D: NA; J: TRBJ2-3; length: 12; CDR3: CASSQSSDTQYF
V: TRBV15; D: NA; J: TRBJ1-5; length: 17; CDR3: CATSRDPFDGSNQPQHF
V: TRBV6-5; D: NA; J: TRBJ1-5; length: 13; CDR3: CASRLRTDHPQHF
V: TRBV12-5; D: NA; J: TRBJ1-3; length: 13; CDR3: CASGPSGGNTIYF
V: TRBV10-3; D: NA; J: TRBJ2-1; length: 16; CDR3: CAISAGGESSYNEQFF
V: TRBV6-1; D: TRBD1; J: TRBJ1-1; length: 15; CDR3: CASSEGTGVGTEAFF
V: TRBV7-9; D: TRBD1; J: TRBJ1-1; length: 14; CDR3: CASSLPDRGTEAFF
V: TRBV20-1; D: NA; J: TRBJ2-7; length: 11; CDR3: CSADSSYEQYF
V: TRBV3-1/TRBV3-2; D: NA; J: TRBJ1-2; length: 14; CDR3: CASSPSDSTEGYTF
V: TRBV4-1; D: NA; J: TRBJ2-5; length: 14; CDR3: CASSQVVVRETQYF
V: TRBV7-9; D: NA; J: TRBJ1-1; length: 13; CDR3: CASSTRGYTEAFF
V: TRBV2; D: NA; J: TRBJ1-6; length: 15; CDR3: CASSFGYRYNSPLHF